The clone carrying this TCR beta chain appeared a few times. Its matching antigen is unknown. Unique molecular identifiers were incorporated when the TCRbeta library was constructed. TCRdb ran MiXCR on the PCR reads and lists one entry per CDR3 protein. The sample holds 670,000 or so distinct CDR3 sequences; about an eighth are singletons and the top ten take about 0.77%. V gave up 5 bases and J gave up 5 bases; unmatched junction bases: 17. This CDR3 contains 16 residues. The germline V gene has CDR1 DFQATT and CDR2 SNEGSKA (reference sequence). This sample is part of a study of T-cell reconstitution after alpha-beta-depleted transplantation in children. Findings and limits, study-wide: Where alpha-beta T cells came from about two months after transplant was reportedly several hundred expanded graft clones. Surviving recipient T cells and intrathymic progenitors accounted for some patients' high TCRbeta diversity at day 60. Newly made T cells mostly supplied T-cell counts and diversity one year after transplant.

The TCR comes from a girl aged 2 to 10 with congenital amegakaryocytic thrombocytopenia, due to receive a stem cell transplant. The genes are TRBV20-1 and TRBJ2-5; 7 bases align to TRBD2. Specimen: PBMCs, collected before TCRalphabeta/CD19-depleted stem cell transplant. The CDR3: CSAVPLRGSELETQYF. The DNA for the CDR3 is TGCAGTGCTGTCCCCCTCCGCGGGAGTGAGTTGGAGACCCAGTACTTC.